This T cell receptor beta chain emerged from a study of PD-1 blockade in classical Hodgkin lymphoma. Findings and limits, study-wide: With respect to the repertoire differences, their causes, possibly disease activity or prior therapy, remain undefined. Relative to healthy donors, newly diagnosed patients reportedly had lower baseline TCR diversity, which was reported as lower still in relapsed/refractory patients.

Some clones are missing from TCRdb's copy, which holds only in-frame ones; the method was immunoSEQ multiplex PCR. Of roughly 16,000 clones listed, 92% are singletons. As for time point: newly diagnosed, previously untreated cHL patient sample. Researchers used magnetic negative selection to pull out pure CD4+ T cells from thawed PBMCs. As concerns this clone: Its antigen is currently unknown.

The CDR3 totals 16 residues. Trimming removed 1 base at V and 7 bases at J, with 16 bases between. CDR1 is SGHVS and CDR2 is FNYEAQ in the germline V gene. This chain connects TRBV7-6 to TRBJ2-2; tentative D call: TRBD1 (6 bases). This sequence originates from a human donor with classical Hodgkin lymphoma. Sequenced material: CD4+ T cells from blood. CDR3 sequence: CASSLESKQGHGELFF. The CDR3 nucleotides are TGTGCCAGCAGCTTAGAGTCGAAACAGGGCCACGGGGAGCTGTTTTTT.